Reported below is one TCR beta chain. The antigen it recognizes is unknown. Base qualities are not provided; no much larger clone lies one nucleotide away. This sample was taken from a study of immune cell composition in non-small cell lung cancer (dated by TCRdb to the late 2010s). About the full investigation: Histologic subtype was assigned using H&E plus p63, CK5, Napsin A and TTF-1 immunohistochemistry, mainly lung adenocarcinoma or squamous cell carcinoma. TCR-beta sequencing (Adaptive Biotechnologies) was performed on approximately 35 paired NSCLC tumour and non-adjacent lung specimens plus 26 tumour-only specimens. Supplementary cohort #1, about eleven lung adenocarcinoma cases, had paired tumour/lung TCR-beta sequencing and TIL populations generated to assess tumour reactivity. A few tumour specimens with TCR-beta data were rare histological subtypes and were excluded from the subtype comparisons.

Study-wide conclusions, independent of this receptor: The reactivity cohort included only approximately 11 cases, and whether tumour-reactive clones share sequences with the dominant in vivo tumour-associated clones was not shown. No significant correlation was found between smoking pack-years and tumour TCR-beta clonality. Tumour-associated clones >0.5% were found in nearly half of NSCLC cases, namely in 25% to 40% of adenocarcinomas versus around 76% of squamous carcinomas. Across about 10 adenocarcinoma cases, TIL tumour reactivity correlated strongly with maximal tumour-associated clone frequency but not with overall clonality.

The junction shows trimming of 4 bases on V and 3 bases on J, and the gene matches do not reach 4 bases of it. Via the germline V gene, CDR1 is SGHRS and CDR2 YFSETQ. Spanning cysteine to phenylalanine, the CDR3 consists of 14 amino acids. Just CDR3 DNA is preserved here, 42 bases in frame from base 1. Non-adjacent lung tissue from the same patient, taken as far from the tumour as possible and at least 3 cm away, was used for the normal lung samples. Genomic DNA was isolated with the QIAamp DNA kit from frozen aliquots of single-cell suspensions that had not been sorted. Tissues arrived within 2 hours of resection and were immediately processed into single-cell suspensions. Tissue was mechanically dissociated and enzymatically digested with DNase I, collagenase I and hyaluronidase for approximately 29 minutes at 37 °C, then filtered and RBC-lysed. TCR-beta CDR3 regions were amplified from genomic DNA by a two-step multiplex PCR, with the second step adding Illumina-compatible adaptors. As a commercial immunoSEQ service, TCR-beta immunosequencing was carried out on an Illumina platform. As for how the authors treated the data: Repertoires were summarised as Top 10 Clones, the percentage of T-cell templates from the ten most frequent sequences, and productive clonality. Productive clonality had a range of 0 to 1, where 1 means a monoclonal population. Tumour-associated clones, identified using log10 scatter plots, were defined as sequences that made up at least 0.1% of tumour T-cell templates and were not found in the matched non-adjacent lung. Student's t-tests were used for two-group comparisons, ANOVA for comparisons across stages, and linear regression for relationships, with analyses done in GraphPad Prism7 and R. TCRdb mirrors the immuneACCESS table, restricted to in-frame sequences. Some clones are absent from its copies; in checked studies, under half trace to an unresolved V gene, and the reason for the others is unknown. D and trimming come from the DNA, and the V and J calls and clone size come from that table. This sample has under 9,000 clones in its table, and approximately 61% of those were observed once. The biggest ten clones account for about 25% of the sample.

The sequenced sample was non-adjacent lung tissue. The V gene is TRBV5-1 and the J gene is TRBJ2-1; 7 nucleotides in the junction match TRBD1. The clonotype originates from a human donor with non-small cell lung cancer. In nucleotides, the sequence is TGCGCCAGCAGCGCGACAGGGTTCTACAATGAGCAGTTCTTC. It encodes CASSATGFYNEQFF. Outside the CDR3, residues come from the reference TRBV5-1 and TRBJ2-1 proteins, so the full variable domain is: KAGVTQTPRYLIKTRGQQVTLSCSPISGHRSVSWYQQTPGQGLQFLFEYFSETQRNKGNFPGRFSGRQFSNSRSEMNVSTLELGDSALYLCASSATGFYNEQFFGPGTRLTVL.